The sequence of this T cell receptor (beta chain) was determined in a study of cytomegalovirus exposure and HLA in healthy donors. The V and J ends lost 3 bases and 5 bases respectively, with 11 bases between them. This CDR3 comprises 13 residues. In germline, CDR1 is MGHRA, CDR2 YSYEKL. General study results and limits: Confirmation in vitro established that three CMV-associated chains were specific for CMV antigens.

The PCR employed 60 Vbeta primers together with 13 Jbeta primers. The assay was immunoSEQ multiplex PCR, and TCRdb's table has in-frame clones only and misses some. The sample records 80,000 to 100,000 clones, roughly 70% being singletons. This clone appeared a few times. Antigen unknown. The rearrangement links TRBV4-1 to TRBJ2-7, with D perhaps TRBD1 (6 bases). The clonotype originates from a man aged 45-65 years in good health and CMV-seronegative. Input material: PBMCs. The CDR3 sequence: CASSQGRGNEQYF. As DNA, the CDR3 is TGCGCCAGCAGCCAGGGAAGGGGGAACGAGCAGTACTTC.